These 23 T cell receptor beta chains originate from one sample sequenced in a study of blood T cell repertoires in COVID-19 (TCRdb year 2020). The library was produced with the immunoSEQ multiplex PCR assay. Drawn from immuneACCESS, this table holds only the in-frame rearrangements with V and J called that TCRdb kept. Clones are partly lost; checked studies trace under half to an unresolved V gene and leave the rest unexplained. For this sample the table gives 300,000 to 350,000 clones, of which more than 75% were detected only once. The ten top clones hold roughly 1% of the sample. The sequencing input was PBMCs or T cells enriched from blood (not recorded which). These receptors all come from a woman aged 25 to 39 who had recovered from COVID-19.

The chain is built from TRBV18 and TRBJ2-7; 9 bases line up with TRBD1. Per the germline V gene, CDR1 is KGHSH and CDR2 is LQKENI. The CDR3 consists of 16 residues. The J segment lost 3 bases and the V segment lost 1 base, leaving 7 bases of the junction unmatched. The CDR3 nucleotides read TGTGCCAGCTCACCACGGACGGGGGACAGGGTCTACGAGCAGTACTTC. Its protein is CASSPRTGDRVYEQYF.

The chain is built from TRBV5-6 and TRBJ1-3; a possible D gene is TRBD1 (5 bases). The germline CDR1 and CDR2 sequences are SGHDT and YYEEEE. V lost 0 bases, J lost 0 bases, and 7 bases lay in between. This CDR3 is built from 15 residues. CDR3 in DNA: TGTGCCAGCAGCTTGGCGACAGTCTCTGGAAACACCATATATTTT. Translated, it gives CASSLATVSGNTIYF.

This chain connects TRBV18 to TRBJ1-1; 8 nucleotides agree with TRBD1. This CDR3 comprises 16 residues. The ends lost 3 bases at V and 1 base at J; junction bases unmatched: 7. The V gene's germline CDR1 is KGHSH and CDR2 LQKENI. The CDR3 is CASSPQGARGNTEAFF. CDR3 nucleotide sequence: TGTGCCAGCTCACCCCAGGGGGCGAGGGGGAACACTGAAGCTTTCTTT.

J is TRBJ2-1 and V is TRBV5-1, with D possibly TRBD1 on 5 matching bases. V lost 2 bases to trimming and J lost 5 bases, with 14 bases between them. Germline loops: CDR1 SGHRS, CDR2 YFSETQ. The CDR3 has 15 residues. The CDR3 DNA reads TGCGCCAGCAGCTTCCAGGGTCTGAGGCACAATGAGCAGTTCTTC. It yields the protein CASSFQGLRHNEQFF. Drawing the rest from reference TRBV5-1 and TRBJ2-1, the complete variable domain is KAGVTQTPRYLIKTRGQQVTLSCSPISGHRSVSWYQQTPGQGLQFLFEYFSETQRNKGNFPGRFSGRQFSNSRSEMNVSTLELGDSALYLCASSFQGLRHNEQFFGPGTRLTVL.

This clone was seen only once. The chain has TRBV7-6 and TRBJ1-1; TRBD1 is a possible D gene (6 bases). Per germline, CDR1 SGHVS and CDR2 FNYEAQ. The CDR3 spans 14 residues. Trimming took off 1 base at V and 5 bases at J, with 11 bases between the two ends. CDR3 sequence (DNA): TGTGCCAGCAGCTTAGAGGGGGACGGGACTGAAGCTTTCTTT. Amino acids: CASSLEGDGTEAFF. Full variable domain (outside the CDR3, taken from reference TRBV7-6 and TRBJ1-1): GAGVSQSPRYKVTKRGQDVALRCDPISGHVSLYWYRQALGQGPEFLTYFNYEAQQDKSGLPNDRFSAERPEGSISTLTIQRTEQRDSAMYRCASSLEGDGTEAFFGQGTRLTVV.

V and J are TRBV14 and TRBJ1-2; tentatively, D is TRBD1 (5 bases). The CDR3 has 14 residues. Per the germline V gene, CDR1 is SGHDN and CDR2 is FVKESK. Trimming took off 4 bases at V and 4 bases at J, with 13 bases between the two ends. The CDR3 sequence is CASSLSRVSYGYTF. The CDR3 nucleotides are TGTGCCAGCAGCCTCTCCAGGGTGTCCTATGGCTACACCTTC.

The CDR3 DNA sequence: TGTGCCAGCAGCGCAGACCCCGGGTATGGGTCACCCCTCCACTTT. Residues: CASSADPGYGSPLHF. The rearrangement joins TRBV7-2 to TRBJ1-6; no clear D. V was pared by 5 bases and J by 10 bases, with 18 bases between. Looked up from germline, CDR1 is SGHTA and CDR2 is FQGNSA. The CDR3 consists of 15 residues. The whole variable domain, filled in from reference TRBV7-2 and TRBJ1-6, reads GAGVSQSPSNKVTEKGKDVELRCDPISGHTALYWYRQSLGQGLEFLIYFQGNSAPDKSGLPSDRFSAERTGGSVSTLTIQRTQQEDSAVYLCASSADPGYGSPLHFGNGTRLTVT.

The chain uses TRBV7-9 and TRBJ1-4, with D possibly matching TRBD1 (6 bases). This CDR3 region has 16 residues. Trimming removed 3 bases from V and 0 bases from J, with 11 bases in between. The V gene's germline CDR1 is SEHNR and CDR2 FQNEAQ (reference sequence). CDR3 region: CASSLGKGATNEKLFF. DNA of the CDR3: TGTGCCAGCAGCTTGGGAAAGGGGGCAACTAATGAAAAACTGTTTTTT.

This rearrangement joins TRBV28 to TRBJ2-2, with 8 bases fitting TRBD2. CDR1 is MDHEN, CDR2 SYDVKM, per germline. The CDR3 covers 16 residues. With V trimmed by 8 bases and J by 7 bases, 15 bases remained unmatched. This CDR3 is CASALSGGGGFGELFF. In nucleotides, the CDR3 is TGTGCCAGCGCCCTCTCTGGGGGCGGGGGGTTCGGGGAGCTGTTTTTT.

A single count supports this clone. The chain combines TRBV5-1 with TRBJ2-2, with D hard to call. The CDR3 runs 14 residues. The V end was cut by 0 bases, the J end by 2 bases, with 5 bases between. The germline V gene encodes CDR1 SGHRS and CDR2 YFSETQ. CDR3 residues: CASSLAPNTGELFF. The CDR3 bases are TGCGCCAGCAGCTTGGCTCCTAACACCGGGGAGCTGTTTTTT.

The chain is built from TRBV21-1 and TRBJ1-2; no DNA check was done on the table's D call, TRBD1. TRBV21-1 is a pseudogene segment. The CDR3 runs to 14 residues. CDR3 sequence reads: CASSSQGANYGYTF. The CDR3 DNA reads as TGTGCCAGCAGCAGTCAGGGGGCTAACTATGGCTACACCTTC.

The CDR3, as DNA: TGCGCCAGCAGCTTGTCGCCTGCGGGGGTCACATACGAGCAGTACTTC. It codes for CASSLSPAGVTYEQYF. The rearrangement uses TRBV5-1 and TRBJ2-7; 7 nucleotides match TRBD2. Germline V gene data show CDR1 as SGHRS and CDR2 as YFSETQ. The CDR3 spans 16 residues. V lost 1 base and J lost 4; bases outside the gene matches: 11.

The rearrangement joins TRBV3-1 (or the pseudogene TRBV3-2) to TRBJ2-3; D call uncertain. The ends were cut back, 5 bases at V and 6 bases at J, with 21 bases in the middle. The germline gives CDR1 LGHDT, CDR2 YNNKEL (reference sequence). The CDR3 totals 16 residues. CDR3 sequence reads: CASSTFGEGPTDTQYF. CDR3 bases: TGTGCCAGCAGCACCTTCGGAGAAGGCCCCACGGATACGCAGTATTTT.

The V and J genes are TRBV27 and TRBJ2-3; 7 bases agree with TRBD1. V dropped 6 bases and J dropped 5; count of bases not matched to a gene: 5. Germline V gene lookup returns CDR1 MNHEY and CDR2 SMNVEV (reference sequence). This CDR3 has 13 residues. CDR3 DNA: TGTGCCAGCAGGCCAACAGGGGTAGATACGCAGTATTTT. Residues: CASRPTGVDTQYF.

V gene TRBV30 combines with J gene TRBJ1-2, with 7 nucleotides matching TRBD1. Trimming removed 8 bases from V and 5 bases from J; junction bases left unmatched: 14. The CDR3 spans 14 residues. Per germline, CDR1 GTSNPN and CDR2 SVGIG (reference sequence). Here the CDR3 reads CAGLNEGAGYGYTF. CDR3 DNA: TGTGCCGGACTGAACGAGGGGGCAGGGTATGGCTACACCTTC. Together with reference TRBV30 and TRBJ1-2, the CDR3 gives the full variable domain: SQTIHQWPATLVQPVGSPLSLECTVEGTSNPNLYWYRQAAGRGLQLLFYSVGIGQISSEVPQNLSASRPQDRQFILSSKKLLLSDSGFYLCAGLNEGAGYGYTFGSGTRLTVV.

The rearrangement uses TRBV19 and TRBJ2-7; D gene uncertain. The germline V gene encodes CDR1 LNHDA and CDR2 SQIVND (reference sequence). The V and J ends lost 3 bases and 1 base respectively, with 7 bases between them. The CDR3 consists of 13 residues. CDR3 coding DNA: TGTGCCAGTAGTATTGGCATTTCCTACGAGCAGTACTTC. This codes for CASSIGISYEQYF.

This clone was recorded once. The chain recombines TRBV5-1 with TRBJ2-2; 12 bases match TRBD1. V was clipped by 4 bases and J by 7 bases; unmatched bases: 5. This CDR3 is 15 amino acids long. Looked up from germline, CDR1 is SGHRS and CDR2 is YFSETQ. CDR3 residues: CASSLGQGAGGELFF. The DNA of the CDR3 is TGCGCCAGCAGCCTGGGACAGGGGGCTGGCGGGGAGCTGTTTTTT.

This clone was recorded only once. The chain links TRBV28 to TRBJ1-5; 8 nucleotides agree with TRBD1. Germline-derived CDR1 and CDR2 are MDHEN and SYDVKM. The CDR3 sequence is 16 residues long. Unmatched junction bases numbered 15, after V lost 6 bases and J lost 8 bases. This CDR3 reads CASRDRAGWAGEPQHF. The CDR3 nucleotides are TGTGCCAGCAGGGACAGGGCAGGATGGGCTGGGGAGCCCCAGCATTTT.

The chain employs TRBV29-1 and TRBJ2-7; TRBD2 is a possible D gene (6 bases). The CDR3 extends over 14 amino acids. V was cut by 4 bases and J by 3 bases, with 16 bases left in between. Germline V gene data show CDR1 as SQVTM and CDR2 as ANQGSEA. The CDR3 sequence: CSVGRRGIVYEQYF. CDR3 bases: TGCAGCGTTGGTAGGCGGGGAATAGTCTACGAGCAGTACTTC.

The rearrangement uses TRBV5-4 and TRBJ2-2; D may be TRBD1 (6 bases). V lost 5 bases, J lost 2 bases, and 10 bases lay in between. The CDR3 covers 14 residues. CDR1 is SGHNT and CDR2 is YYREEE in the germline V gene (reference sequence). Written as DNA, the CDR3 is TGTGCCAGCAGTCGGGACACCAACACCGGGGAGCTGTTTTTT. It is translated as CASSRDTNTGELFF.

The table lists this clone with a count of one. The rearrangement links TRBV7-6 to TRBJ2-2; D call uncertain. CDR3 length equals 17 residues. V lost 4 bases and J lost 6, with 21 bases in between. Looked up from germline, CDR1 is SGHVS and CDR2 is FNYEAQ. CDR3 sequence: CASSSPPGSFLAGELFF. CDR3 nucleotide sequence: TGTGCCAGCAGCTCTCCTCCAGGCAGTTTTTTGGCCGGGGAGCTGTTTTTT.

The chain uses TRBV24-1 and TRBJ1-2, with D tentatively TRBD1 (5 bases). This CDR3 region has 12 residues. Germline loops: CDR1 KGHDR, CDR2 SFDVKD. Trimming removed 12 bases from V and 5 bases from J, with 15 bases in between. The CDR3 is CASVEGLYGYTF. The CDR3 region has the DNA TGTGCCTCCGTGGAGGGGCTTTATGGCTACACCTTC.

The V call is TRBV7-9, the J call TRBJ2-7; the match to TRBD1 covers 7 bases. V was clipped by 1 base and J by 6 bases; unmatched bases: 6. The CDR3 is 14 amino acids. CDR1 is SEHNR, CDR2 FQNEAQ, per germline (reference sequence). CDR3 coding DNA: TGTGCCAGCAGCTTAGACACAGGGGCTGGCGAGCAGTACTTC. Translating gives CASSLDTGAGEQYF. The complete variable domain, with remaining parts taken from reference TRBV7-9 and TRBJ2-7, reads DTGVSQNPRHKITKRGQNVTFRCDPISEHNRLYWYRQTLGQGPEFLTYFQNEAQLEKSRLLSDRFSAERPKGSFSTLEIQRTEQGDSAMYLCASSLDTGAGEQYFGPGTRLTVT.